These 7 T cell receptor beta chains came from one sample sequenced in a study of yellow fever vaccine responses in identical twins. Using its own MiXCR run on the RT-PCR reads, TCRdb lists one record per CDR3 protein. Of 4,000 to 5,000 distinct CDR3 sequences listed, 75% to 85% are singletons. The sequencing used T cells from blood (PBMCs), unsorted or a sorted subset (not recorded which), collected before or after yellow fever vaccination (not recorded which). These TCRs come from a woman younger than 30 who received the yellow fever vaccine.

The CDR3 region has the DNA TGTGCCAGCAGCTTAGACGGGACAGGGGGTGCCGGGGAGCTGTTTTTT. Translated, it gives CASSLDGTGGAGELFF. J is TRBJ2-2 and V is TRBV11-2; 11 bases are shared with TRBD1. V shed 0 bases and J 6 bases; nucleotides not matched to a gene: 3. In germline, CDR1 is SGHAT, CDR2 FQNNGV. CDR3 size: 16 residues.

V usage is TRBV11-2 and J usage is TRBJ1-1; TRBD1 is a possible D gene (5 bases). With 3 bases removed from V and 0 bases from J, the gap between germline ends came to 14 bases. Germline assignment: CDR1 SGHAT and CDR2 FQNNGV. The CDR3 contains 16 residues. The CDR3 protein is CASSLDKGPVNTEAFF. The CDR3 coding sequence is TGTGCCAGCAGCTTGGATAAGGGACCTGTGAACACTGAAGCTTTCTTT.

The V call is TRBV2, the J call TRBJ1-6, with D possibly being TRBD1 (6 bases). CDR1 is SNHLY, CDR2 FYNNEI, per germline. CDR3 length: 13 amino acids. Trimming left V 5 bases short and J 7 bases short, with 9 bases between. CDR3 amino acids: CASSWQGNSPLHF. CDR3 sequence (DNA): TGTGCCAGCAGTTGGCAGGGGAATTCACCCCTCCACTTT.

Points on this clonotype: A junction boundary mismatches the germline segment, possibly from a read error. This chain links TRBV6-4 with TRBJ1-1; D gene uncertain. This CDR3 is built from 14 residues. In germline, CDR1 is MRHNA, CDR2 SNTAGT. The CDR3 sequence is CASSDSGLNTEAFF. CDR3 DNA sequence: TGTGCCAGCAGTGACTCGGGTTTGAACACTGAAGCATTCTTT.

A note on this clonotype: One end of the junction does not line up with germline, which may come from a read error. The chain links TRBV7-7 to TRBJ2-7, with D possibly matching TRBD2 (7 bases). The CDR3 spans 14 residues. CDR1 SSHAT and CDR2 FNYEAQ come from the germline V gene (reference sequence). The CDR3 DNA reads as TGTGCTAGCAGCTTCGGGGGGCCGAGCTACGAGCAGTACTTC. Residues: CASSFGGPSYEQYF.

This sequence joins TRBV29-1 and TRBJ2-1; D might be TRBD1 (6 bases). The V end was cut by 4 bases, the J end by 4 bases, with 8 bases between. Germline V gene data show CDR1 as SQVTM and CDR2 as ANQGSEA. The CDR3 extends over 12 amino acids. The DNA for the CDR3 is TGCAGCGTTGGTACAGGGTACAATGAGCAGTTCTTC. It yields the protein CSVGTGYNEQFF.

The chain combines TRBV11-3 with TRBJ2-5; D ambiguous. There are 15 residues in the CDR3. CDR1 is SGHNT, CDR2 YENEEA, per germline. Trimming removed 3 bases at V and 4 bases at J, with 15 bases between. CDR3 DNA: TGTGCCAGCAGCTTCTGGGGAAACCCCAGAGAGACCCAGTACTTC. Translating it yields CASSFWGNPRETQYF.